This TCR beta chain was recovered during a study of cytotoxic CD8 clonotypes in ibrutinib-treated CLL. The assay was immunoSEQ multiplex PCR, and TCRdb's table has in-frame clones only and misses some. The table has about 150,000 clones, about 70% seen once. TCR beta libraries used about 2 micrograms of genomic DNA from cryopreserved PBMCs. V lost 0 bases, J lost 11 bases, and 17 bases lay in between. Germline CDR1 and CDR2: SGHTA and FQGNSA. This CDR3 is built from 15 residues. The chain uses TRBV7-2 and TRBJ2-1; D may match TRBD1 or TRBD2 (5 bases each). This receptor was taken from a human donor with chronic lymphocytic leukemia. The specimen comprised PBMCs, sampled after 24 months of ibrutinib treatment. This CDR3 is CASSLAFGAGDQQFF. For the CDR3, the DNA is TGTGCCAGCAGCTTAGCGTTTGGGGCGGGCGATCAGCAGTTCTTC.